The 28 T cell receptor beta chains below come from one sample, sequenced in a study of blood T cells in healthy people across ages. Combining a sample-barcoded 5' primer with a J-beta primer mix, a second PCR ran for 7 to 11 cycles. Each CDR3 protein is one row after TCRdb ran MiXCR on the 5' RACE reads. This table holds around 700,000 distinct CDR3 sequences, 20% to 25% found once. The data were also submitted as part of a second study, on T cells of mothers and their children.

The sequenced material came from blood. All receptors come from a boy between 10 and 17 years old in good health.

V is TRBV10-3 and J is TRBJ1-4; 9 nucleotides agree with TRBD1. This CDR3 comprises 16 residues. Trimming at V came to 5 bases and at J to 8 bases, leaving 12 bases not matched to a gene. In germline, CDR1 is ENHRY, CDR2 SYGVKD. CDR3 amino acids: CAISLIPGQGKEKLFF. The CDR3 DNA follows: TGTGCCATCAGTTTGATCCCGGGACAGGGAAAGGAAAAACTGTTTTTT.

This clonotype came up a few times. This rearrangement joins TRBV6-1 to TRBJ1-1; D unresolved. This CDR3 has 11 residues. CDR1 is MNHNS, CDR2 SASEGT, per germline. Trimming removed 10 bases from V and 10 bases from J, with 16 bases in between. The CDR3 bases are TGTGCCACGGACCCGGGTTGGGGAGCTTTCTTT. Its translation is CATDPGWGAFF.

This clonotype has a handful of counts. The chain combines TRBV4-2 with TRBJ1-3, with a weak D call TRBD1 (6 bases). The CDR3 spans 15 residues. Deletions cut 0 bases from V and 4 bases from J, with 10 bases between. Germline-derived CDR1 and CDR2 are LGHNA and YNFKEQ. CDR3 protein: CASSQDSGGGNTIYF. CDR3 coding DNA: TGTGCCAGCAGCCAAGATTCGGGGGGCGGAAACACCATATATTTT.

This clonotype has only a few counts. The rearrangement uses TRBV3-1 and TRBJ2-7; 9 bases are shared with TRBD2. Germline CDR1 is LGHDT and CDR2 is YNNKEL (reference sequence). This CDR3 is built from 15 residues. Losses at the gene ends were 1 base for V and 3 bases for J; bases not matched to a gene: 4. CDR3 loop: CASSQVAAGGYEQYF. CDR3 sequence (DNA): TGTGCCAGCAGCCAAGTCGCAGCGGGAGGCTACGAGCAGTACTTC.

This clonotype has only a few counts. The chain joins TRBV12-3 or TRBV12-4 to TRBJ1-4; D possibly corresponds to TRBD1 (6 bases). Trimming took 5 bases from V and 3 from J, leaving 10 bases between them. The CDR3 consists of 14 residues. The CDR3 spells CASSRGPPNEKLFF. The CDR3 DNA sequence: TGTGCCAGCAGTCGGGGGCCTCCTAATGAAAAACTGTTTTTT.

The V and J genes are TRBV5-1 and TRBJ2-3; TRBD1 matches 8 bases. CDR3 length: 15 amino acids. Germline CDR1 SGHRS, CDR2 YFSETQ. Germline trimming cut 7 bases from V and 5 bases from J; bases unmatched to any gene: 12. Here the CDR3 reads CASWTGQAKVDTQYF. As DNA, the CDR3 is TGCGCCAGCTGGACGGGACAGGCGAAGGTAGATACGCAGTATTTT.

The gene calls are TRBV4-1 and TRBJ2-4; D is unresolved. Trimming took 4 bases from V and 0 from J, leaving 19 bases between them. This CDR3 has 18 amino acids. Germline V CDR1 and CDR2: MGHRA, YSYEKL. The DNA of the CDR3 is TGCGCCAGCAGCCTAGCTCTCACTGGTGGTTTAGCCAAAAACATTCAGTACTTC. Translation gives CASSLALTGGLAKNIQYF.

This clonotype was seen more than once but under ten times. A junction end diverges from the germline sequence, so it may reflect a read error. This chain joins TRBV3-1 and TRBJ2-7; D possibly corresponds to TRBD1 (6 bases). The CDR3 consists of 14 residues. Germline V gene data show CDR1 as LGHDT and CDR2 as YNNKEL (reference sequence). The CDR3 loop reads CASRGSPGGDEQYF. Here the CDR3 DNA reads TGCGCCAGCAGGGGAAGTCCAGGCGGCGACGAGCAGTACTTC.

In this sample, this clonotype turned up a few times. The chain has TRBV7-2 and TRBJ2-5; 11 nucleotides line up with TRBD2. The J call may be in error: the DNA end matches TRBJ2-1 better. Germline V gene data show CDR1 as SGHTA and CDR2 as FQGNSA. The CDR3 is 16 residues long. The CDR3 bases are TGTGCCAGCAGCTCACCGACTAGCGGGGAGTACAATGAGCAGTTCTTC. This encodes CASSSPTSGEYNEQFF.

The J gene is TRBJ2-7, the V gene TRBV6-2 or TRBV6-3, with TRBD1 as a possible D gene (6 bases). There are 13 residues in the CDR3. Germline V gene data show CDR1 as MNHEY and CDR2 as SVGEGT. Deletions cut 1 base from V and 5 bases from J, with 9 bases between. The CDR3 DNA sequence: TGTGCCAGCAGTTACTACCCAGGGGACGAGCAGTACTTC. Amino acid sequence: CASSYYPGDEQYF.

This rearrangement joins TRBV3-1 to TRBJ2-7, with TRBD1 identical over 8 bases. The V gene's germline CDR1 is LGHDT and CDR2 YNNKEL (reference sequence). Unmatched junction bases numbered 4, after V lost 1 base and J lost 5 bases. The CDR3 is 14 amino acids. DNA of the CDR3: TGTGCCAGCAGCCAAGGACAGGGGCGCCACGAGCAGTACTTC. Protein product: CASSQGQGRHEQYF.

J is TRBJ1-5 and V is TRBV28, with D tentatively TRBD1 (6 bases). Between the trimmed V and J ends, which lost 7 bases and 3 bases, there was a span of 13 bases. This CDR3 has 14 amino acids. Per the germline V gene, CDR1 is MDHEN and CDR2 is SYDVKM. Here the CDR3 DNA reads TGTGCCAGCAATCCAGGGGCACCCAATCAGCCCCAGCATTTT. The encoded protein is CASNPGAPNQPQHF.

This clonotype was seen more than once but under ten times. The chain uses TRBV7-8 and TRBJ2-3; D not certain. CDR1 SGHVS and CDR2 FQNEAQ come from the germline V gene. The germline V and J ends were trimmed by 0 bases and 2 bases, with 9 bases remaining between them. The CDR3 has 15 residues. The CDR3 nucleotides read TGTGCCAGCAGCTTAGCGTGGCAAACCACAGATACGCAGTATTTT. This encodes CASSLAWQTTDTQYF.

V and J are TRBV4-1 and TRBJ1-1; D call uncertain. The CDR3 contains 15 residues. V lost 4 bases and J 11 bases, leaving 23 bases between the germline ends. Germline V gene sequence: CDR1 MGHRA, CDR2 YSYEKL. The chain's CDR3 is CASSLRLLSNADAFF. In DNA, the CDR3 is TGCGCCAGCAGCCTAAGGTTATTGAGTAACGCCGACGCTTTCTTT.

The V call is TRBV27, the J call TRBJ2-7; D gene ambiguous. V lost 8 bases and J 2 bases, leaving 10 bases between the germline ends. The CDR3 consists of 12 residues. CDR1 and CDR2 (germline): MNHEY, SMNVEV (reference sequence). For the CDR3, the DNA is TGTGCCAGCTCGGGTCCTACCTACGAGCAGTACTTC. Amino acid sequence: CASSGPTYEQYF.

This clonotype was detected only a few times. V usage is TRBV9 and J usage is TRBJ2-3; D is ambiguous. V lost 0 bases and J 2 bases, leaving 4 bases between the germline ends. Germline CDR1 SGDLS, CDR2 YYNGEE. The CDR3 length is 13 residues. In nucleotides, the CDR3 is TGTGCCAGCAGCGTAGACGCCACAGATACGCAGTATTTT. Translation gives CASSVDATDTQYF.

J is TRBJ1-1 and V is TRBV14; D gene ambiguous. Germline CDR1 reads SGHDN; CDR2 reads FVKESK. CDR3 size: 14 residues. Trimming shortened V by 2 bases and J by 1 base, and 8 bases separated the two germline ends. In nucleotides, the CDR3 is TGTGCCAGCAGCCAAACCCAGGAGAACACTGAAGCTTTCTTT. Translated, it gives CASSQTQENTEAFF.

This chain joins TRBV9 and TRBJ2-5; D is uncertain. The J call may be faulty, since TRBJ2-1 better matches the DNA end. This CDR3 contains 13 residues. CDR1 and CDR2 (germline): SGDLS, YYNGEE. The CDR3 sequence: CASSSLSENEQFF. The DNA for the CDR3 is TGTGCCAGCAGCAGCCTCAGCGAGAATGAGCAGTTCTTC.

This clonotype was seen only a few times. A read error may account for a junction end that differs from germline. J is TRBJ2-5 and V is TRBV12-3 or TRBV12-4; 8 bases fit TRBD1. The CDR3 spans 13 residues. CDR3 nucleotides: TGCGCCAGCAGCCTGACAGGGGTGGAGACCCAGTACTTC. Translated, it gives CASSLTGVETQYF.

This clonotype showed up many times. The rearrangement uses TRBV5-1 and TRBJ2-5; 8 bases are shared with TRBD2. The CDR3 sequence is 14 residues long. Germline trimming cut 4 bases from V and 5 bases from J; bases unmatched to any gene: 7. Germline CDR1 reads SGHRS; CDR2 reads YFSETQ. Here the CDR3 DNA reads TGCGCCAGCAGCACTTCGGCGGGGGGTGAGACCCAGTACTTC. This gives the protein CASSTSAGGETQYF.

This clonotype has only a few counts. The rearrangement uses TRBV28 and TRBJ1-2, with D possibly being TRBD1 (5 bases). Germline lookup yields CDR1 MDHEN and CDR2 SYDVKM. This CDR3 has 16 residues. V lost 7 bases and J 1 base, leaving 19 bases between the germline ends. The CDR3 loop reads CASTWRDGRDNYGYTF. The CDR3 region has the DNA TGTGCCAGCACCTGGCGGGATGGCAGGGATAACTATGGCTACACCTTC.

Here the CDR3 reads CASSLDPDSYGYTF. The CDR3, as DNA: TGTGCCAGCAGCTTAGATCCAGATTCCTATGGCTACACCTTC. The J gene is TRBJ1-2, the V gene TRBV11-2; D is ambiguous. Germline V gene lookup returns CDR1 SGHAT and CDR2 FQNNGV. CDR3 size: 14 residues. Trimming removed 0 bases at V and 4 bases at J, with 9 bases between.

The chain combines TRBV6-6 with TRBJ2-3, with TRBD2 as a possible D gene (5 bases). CDR3 length: 16 residues. V was shortened by 1 base and J by 0 bases, with 11 bases between the two germline ends. The germline CDR1 and CDR2 sequences are MNHNY and SVGAGI (reference sequence). As DNA, the CDR3 is TGTGCCAGCAGTTACTTGAGGGCCCCTAGCACAGATACGCAGTATTTT. Translating it yields CASSYLRAPSTDTQYF.

This clonotype appeared a few times. The chain links TRBV29-1 to TRBJ1-1; unclear D gene. The CDR3 has 12 residues. Germline V lookup: CDR1 SQVTM, CDR2 ANQGSEA. V shed 3 bases and J shed 6 bases, with 11 bases lying between them. Here the CDR3 reads CSVEKVDAEAFF. CDR3 bases: TGCAGCGTTGAGAAGGTTGATGCTGAAGCTTTCTTT.

This clonotype was seen a few times. This sequence joins TRBV27 and TRBJ2-7; perhaps TRBD2 as D (7 bases). This CDR3 has 14 amino acids. Trimming cost V 7 bases and J 4 bases, with 17 bases left between them. The germline V gene encodes CDR1 MNHEY and CDR2 SMNVEV (reference sequence). The chain's CDR3 is CASTLRGAGYEQYF. The CDR3 region has the DNA TGTGCCAGCACCCTCCGGGGGGCTGGTTACGAGCAGTACTTC.

V usage is TRBV7-2 and J usage is TRBJ2-4; TRBD2 aligns across 12 bases. The junction had 6 bases not matched to a gene; V was cut back by 5 bases and J by 7 bases. Germline lookup yields CDR1 SGHTA and CDR2 FQGNSA. The CDR3 sequence is 15 residues long. The CDR3 loop is CASSQTSGRWNIQYF. The CDR3 DNA is TGTGCCAGCAGCCAGACTAGCGGGAGATGGAACATTCAGTACTTC.

This clonotype was counted a few times. The chain carries TRBV29-1 and TRBJ2-7; maybe TRBD1 (6 bases). CDR1 and CDR2 (germline): SQVTM, ANQGSEA. The CDR3 has 13 residues. V was pared by 6 bases and J by 2 bases, with 14 bases between. The CDR3 region has the DNA TGCAGCGTGACGACAGGAAACCCCTACGAGCAGTACTTC. It codes for CSVTTGNPYEQYF.

This clonotype showed up just a few times. The chain links TRBV4-2 to TRBJ2-5, with TRBD2 identical over 15 bases. The CDR3 sequence is 20 residues long. V was clipped by 0 bases and J by 7 bases; unmatched bases: 15. The germline V gene encodes CDR1 LGHNA and CDR2 YNFKEQ. The CDR3: CASSQDWGTSGRIAVWTQYF. CDR3 bases: TGTGCCAGCAGCCAAGATTGGGGGACTAGCGGGAGGATCGCGGTTTGGACCCAGTACTTC.